The 2 T cell receptor beta chains below come from one sample, sequenced in a study of technical replicates of blood from a handful of donors. Libraries were prepared by immunoSEQ multiplex PCR; TCRdb keeps only in-frame clonotypes and omits some of them. The table includes around 57,000 clones, more than 95% detected once. Sequenced material: T cells isolated from PBMCs. The receptors derive from a human donor in good health.

The chain combines TRBV7-8 with TRBJ1-1; no firm D call. V lost 4 bases and J 4 bases, leaving 7 bases between the germline ends. The CDR3 length is 12 residues. In germline, CDR1 is SGHVS, CDR2 FQNEAQ. The CDR3 sequence is CASSYLSTEAFF. DNA for the CDR3: TGTGCCAGCAGCTACTTGAGCACTGAAGCTTTCTTT.

CDR3 sequence: CASSQSRDNSYEQYF. In DNA form, the CDR3 reads TGTGCCAGCAGCCAATCGAGGGACAACTCCTACGAGCAGTACTTC. The chain joins TRBV14 to TRBJ2-7; D possibly corresponds to TRBD1 (6 bases). Germline assignment: CDR1 SGHDN and CDR2 FVKESK. CDR3 length: 15 amino acids. Trimming took off 2 bases at V and 0 bases at J, with 11 bases between the two ends.